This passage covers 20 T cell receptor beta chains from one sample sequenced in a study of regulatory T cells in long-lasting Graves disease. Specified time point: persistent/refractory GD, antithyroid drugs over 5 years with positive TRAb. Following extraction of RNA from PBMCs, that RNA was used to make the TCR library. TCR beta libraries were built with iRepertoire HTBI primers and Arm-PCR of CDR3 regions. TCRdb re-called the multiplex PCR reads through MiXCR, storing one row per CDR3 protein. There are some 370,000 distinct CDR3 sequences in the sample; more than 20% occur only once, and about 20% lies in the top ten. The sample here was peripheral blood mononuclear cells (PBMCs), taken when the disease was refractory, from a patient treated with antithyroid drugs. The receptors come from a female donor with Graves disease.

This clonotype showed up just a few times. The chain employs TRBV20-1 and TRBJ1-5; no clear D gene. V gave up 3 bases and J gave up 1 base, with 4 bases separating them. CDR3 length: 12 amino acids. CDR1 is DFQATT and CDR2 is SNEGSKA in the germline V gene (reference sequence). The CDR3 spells CSASQSNQPQHF. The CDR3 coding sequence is TGCAGTGCTAGCCAAAGCAATCAGCCCCAGCATTTT.

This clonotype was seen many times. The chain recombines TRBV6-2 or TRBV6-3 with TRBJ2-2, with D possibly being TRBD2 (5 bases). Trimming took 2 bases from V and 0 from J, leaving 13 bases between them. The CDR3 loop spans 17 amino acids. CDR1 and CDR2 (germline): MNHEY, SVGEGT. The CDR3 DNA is TGTGCCAGCAGTTACAGTGTCCTAGCCGCGAACACCGGGGAGCTGTTTTTT. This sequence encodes CASSYSVLAANTGELFF.

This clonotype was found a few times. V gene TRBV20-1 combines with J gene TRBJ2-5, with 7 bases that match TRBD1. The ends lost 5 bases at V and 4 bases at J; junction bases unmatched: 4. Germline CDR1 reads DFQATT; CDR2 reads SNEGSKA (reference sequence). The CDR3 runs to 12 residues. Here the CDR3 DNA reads TGCAGTGCTCCCACAGGGGCAGAGACCCAGTACTTC. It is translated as CSAPTGAETQYF.

The CDR3 DNA is TGTGCCAGTAGTATGACAGGGCAAGAGACCCAGTACTTC. Its protein is CASSMTGQETQYF. V usage is TRBV19 and J usage is TRBJ2-5, with 7 bases matching TRBD1. Germline V lookup: CDR1 LNHDA, CDR2 SQIVND (reference sequence). Trimming cost V 3 bases and J 2 bases; bases outside gene matches: 0. The CDR3 contains 13 residues.

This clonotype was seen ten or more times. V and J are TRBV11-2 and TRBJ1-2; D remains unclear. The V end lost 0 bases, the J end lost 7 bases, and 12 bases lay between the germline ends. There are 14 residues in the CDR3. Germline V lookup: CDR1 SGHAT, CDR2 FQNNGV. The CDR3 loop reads CASSLDNTVPGYTF. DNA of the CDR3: TGTGCCAGCAGCTTAGATAATACAGTGCCTGGCTACACCTTC.

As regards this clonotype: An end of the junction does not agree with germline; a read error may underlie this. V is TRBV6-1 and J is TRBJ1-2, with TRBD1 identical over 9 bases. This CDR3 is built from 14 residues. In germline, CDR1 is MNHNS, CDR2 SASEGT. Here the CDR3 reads CPSRTDRGPYGYTF. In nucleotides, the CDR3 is TGTCCCAGCAGGACGGACAGGGGCCCCTATGGCTACACCTTC.

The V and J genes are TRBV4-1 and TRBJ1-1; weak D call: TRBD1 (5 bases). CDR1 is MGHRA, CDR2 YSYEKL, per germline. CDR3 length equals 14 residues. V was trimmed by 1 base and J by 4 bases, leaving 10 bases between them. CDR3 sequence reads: CASSQGAGGTEAFF. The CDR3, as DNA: TGCGCCAGCAGCCAAGGAGCTGGGGGCACTGAAGCTTTCTTT.

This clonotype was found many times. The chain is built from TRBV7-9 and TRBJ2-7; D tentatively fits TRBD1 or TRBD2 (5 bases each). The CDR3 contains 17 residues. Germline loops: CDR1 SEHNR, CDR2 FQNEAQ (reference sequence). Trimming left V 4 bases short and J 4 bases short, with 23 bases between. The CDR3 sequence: CASSSTQRSGTGYEQYF. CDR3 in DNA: TGTGCCAGCAGCTCAACGCAGAGATCCGGGACGGGATACGAGCAGTACTTC.

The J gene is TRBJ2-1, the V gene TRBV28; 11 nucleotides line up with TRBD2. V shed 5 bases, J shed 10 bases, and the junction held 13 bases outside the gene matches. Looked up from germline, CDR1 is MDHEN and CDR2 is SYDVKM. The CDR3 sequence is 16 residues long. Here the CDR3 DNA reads TGTGCCAGCAGTCCAATTATAGCGGGAGGGCCGGGGGAGCAGTTCTTC. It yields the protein CASSPIIAGGPGEQFF. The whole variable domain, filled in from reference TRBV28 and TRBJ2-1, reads DVKVTQSSRYLVKRTGEKVFLECVQDMDHENMFWYRQDPGLGLRLIYFSYDVKMKEKGDIPEGYSVSREKKERFSLILESASTNQTSMYLCASSPIIAGGPGEQFFGPGTRLTVL.

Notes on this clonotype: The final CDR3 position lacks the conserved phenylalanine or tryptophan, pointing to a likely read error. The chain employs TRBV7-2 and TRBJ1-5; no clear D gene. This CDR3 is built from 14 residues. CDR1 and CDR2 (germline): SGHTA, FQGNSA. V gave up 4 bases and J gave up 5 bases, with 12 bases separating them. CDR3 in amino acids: CASSSGRKDQPQHL. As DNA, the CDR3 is TGTGCCAGCAGCTCGGGGAGGAAGGATCAGCCCCAGCATCTT.

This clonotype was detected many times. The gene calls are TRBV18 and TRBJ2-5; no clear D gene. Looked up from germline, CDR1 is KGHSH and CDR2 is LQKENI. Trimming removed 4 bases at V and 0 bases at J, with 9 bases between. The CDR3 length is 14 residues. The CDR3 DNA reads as TGTGCCAGCTCACATCGGGCTAACCAAGAGACCCAGTACTTC. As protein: CASSHRANQETQYF.

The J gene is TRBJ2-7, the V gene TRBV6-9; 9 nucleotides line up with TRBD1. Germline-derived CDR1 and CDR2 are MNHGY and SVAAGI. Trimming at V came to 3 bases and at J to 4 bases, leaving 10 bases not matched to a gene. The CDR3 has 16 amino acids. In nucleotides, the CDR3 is TGTGCCAGCAGTTACGGGACAGGGAATTTTTTTTACGAGCAGTACTTC. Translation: CASSYGTGNFFYEQYF.

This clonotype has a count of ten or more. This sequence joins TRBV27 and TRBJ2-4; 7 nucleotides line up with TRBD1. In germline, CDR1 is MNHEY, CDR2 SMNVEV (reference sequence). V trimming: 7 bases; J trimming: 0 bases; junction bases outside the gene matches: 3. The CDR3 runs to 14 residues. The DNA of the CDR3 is TGTGCCAGCAAGGGACAGCTAGCCAAAAACATTCAGTACTTC. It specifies CASKGQLAKNIQYF.

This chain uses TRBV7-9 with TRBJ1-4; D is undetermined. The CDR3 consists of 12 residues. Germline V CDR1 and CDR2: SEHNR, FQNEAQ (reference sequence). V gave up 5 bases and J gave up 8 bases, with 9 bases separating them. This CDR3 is CASSPAREKLFF. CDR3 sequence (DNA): TGTGCCAGCAGCCCGGCTCGGGAAAAACTGTTTTTT.

The CDR3 region has the DNA TGTGCCAGCAGTCCGCCCTCTCTCTCCGGCGAGCAGTTCTTC. This encodes CASSPPSLSGEQFF. The chain joins TRBV28 to TRBJ2-1; D not certain. Deletions cut 5 bases from V and 10 bases from J, with 18 bases between. The CDR3 spans 14 residues. CDR1 is MDHEN, CDR2 SYDVKM, per germline.

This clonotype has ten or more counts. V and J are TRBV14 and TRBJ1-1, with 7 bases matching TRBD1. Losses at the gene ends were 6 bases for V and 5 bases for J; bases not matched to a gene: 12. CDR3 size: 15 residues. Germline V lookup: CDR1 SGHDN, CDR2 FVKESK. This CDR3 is CASSPRQGVGTEAFF. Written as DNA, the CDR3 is TGTGCCAGCAGTCCTAGACAGGGCGTAGGAACTGAAGCTTTCTTT.

The CDR3 DNA reads TGTGCCAGCAGTGAAGTTGGAAGGGGCTCTGGAAACACCATATATTTT. Its translation: CASSEVGRGSGNTIYF. J is TRBJ1-3 and V is TRBV2, with D perhaps TRBD1 (5 bases). Trimming cost V 1 base and J 0 bases, with 10 bases left between them. Germline V gene lookup returns CDR1 SNHLY and CDR2 FYNNEI. This CDR3 has 16 residues.

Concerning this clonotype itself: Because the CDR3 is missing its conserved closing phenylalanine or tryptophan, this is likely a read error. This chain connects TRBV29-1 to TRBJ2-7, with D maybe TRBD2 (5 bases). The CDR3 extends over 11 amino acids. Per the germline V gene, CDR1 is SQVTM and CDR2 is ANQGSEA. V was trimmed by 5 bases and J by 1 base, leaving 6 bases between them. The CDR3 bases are TGCAGCGTTCGGGGTTCCTACGAGCAGTACTAC. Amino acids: CSVRGSYEQYY.

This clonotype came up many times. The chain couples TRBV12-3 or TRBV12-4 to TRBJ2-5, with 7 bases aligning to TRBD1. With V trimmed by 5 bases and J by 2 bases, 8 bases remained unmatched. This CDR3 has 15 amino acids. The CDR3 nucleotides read TGTGCCAGCAGTCTCCTTGGGGACAGACAAGAGACCCAGTACTTC. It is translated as CASSLLGDRQETQYF.

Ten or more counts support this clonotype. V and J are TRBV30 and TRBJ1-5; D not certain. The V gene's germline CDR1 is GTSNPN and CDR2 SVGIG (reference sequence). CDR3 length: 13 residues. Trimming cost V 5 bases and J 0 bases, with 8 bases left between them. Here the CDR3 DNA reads TGTGCCTGGGGAGCAGATAGCAATCAGCCCCAGCATTTT. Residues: CAWGADSNQPQHF. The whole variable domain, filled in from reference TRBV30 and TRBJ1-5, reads SQTIHQWPATLVQPVGSPLSLECTVEGTSNPNLYWYRQAAGRGLQLLFYSVGIGQISSEVPQNLSASRPQDRQFILSSKKLLLSDSGFYLCAWGADSNQPQHFGDGTRLSIL.